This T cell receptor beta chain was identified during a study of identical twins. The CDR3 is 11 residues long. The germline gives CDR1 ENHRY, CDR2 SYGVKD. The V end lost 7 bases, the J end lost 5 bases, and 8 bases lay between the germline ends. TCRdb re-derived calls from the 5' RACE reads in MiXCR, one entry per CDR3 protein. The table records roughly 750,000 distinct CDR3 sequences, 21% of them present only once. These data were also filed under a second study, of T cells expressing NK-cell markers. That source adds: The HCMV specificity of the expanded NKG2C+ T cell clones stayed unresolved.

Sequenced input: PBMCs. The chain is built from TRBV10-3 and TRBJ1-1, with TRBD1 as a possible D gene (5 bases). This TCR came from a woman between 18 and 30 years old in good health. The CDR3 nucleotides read TGTGCCATCATCGAGGGGACTGAAGCTTTCTTT. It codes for CAIIEGTEAFF.